Sequencing of this T cell receptor beta chain was carried out in a study of T cells in Graves' hyperthyroidism and ophthalmopathy. Findings and limits, study-wide: The authors' 13 V-J model separated ophthalmopathy from stable hyperthyroidism.

RNA transcripts gave rise to amplified TCR beta CDR3 regions. Researchers ran a first-round RT-PCR on the TCR CDR3 using the HTBI primer set. TCRdb independently ran MiXCR on the multiplex PCR reads; one entry per CDR3 protein. The data show 450,000 to 500,000 distinct CDR3 sequences, with about 22% seen just once and about half held by the top ten. The CDR3 length is 14 residues. The ends were cut back, 8 bases at V and 5 bases at J, with 18 bases in the middle. Germline-derived CDR1 and CDR2 are LNHDA and SQIVND (reference sequence). This clonotype appeared a few times. Its antigen remains unidentified. Not enrolled were patients with uncontrolled infection, other autoimmune disease, pregnancy or lactation.

The source of this sequence is an older woman with Graves' ophthalmopathy. Material for sequencing was blood. The chain is built from TRBV19 and TRBJ2-5, with D maybe TRBD2 (6 bases). CDR3 protein: CASSSLVSGETQYF. For the CDR3, the DNA is TGTGCCAGTTCTTCTCTGGTGAGCGGGGAGACCCAGTACTTC.